The text below deals with one T cell receptor (beta chain). Its antigen is still unknown. Sequence at one end of the junction differs from germline and may be a read error. The data were obtained in a study of regulatory T cells in long-lasting Graves disease. General observations from the study: Persistent Graves' patients had lower TCR diversity than newly diagnosed ones. Few sampled subjects may have lowered accuracy.

The CDR3 consists of 14 residues. Germline assignment: CDR1 DFQATT and CDR2 SNEGSKA (reference sequence). The time point here: newly diagnosed GD, antithyroid drugs for less than 3 months. RNA from PBMCs was the source of the TCR library. CDR3 regions were amplified by Arm-PCR using iRepertoire HTBI primers to build TCR beta libraries. Using its own MiXCR run on the multiplex PCR reads, TCRdb lists one record per CDR3 protein. The sample has approximately 540,000 distinct CDR3 sequences, about 12% seen once. Separately, the same data were catalogued under a study of T cells in Graves' hyperthyroidism and ophthalmopathy. As reported in that work: Most clonotypes that expanded in the thyroid above 0.001 also showed up in blood.

The receptor's source is a woman in her twenties or thirties with Graves disease. The genes are TRBV20-1 and TRBJ2-1, with D perhaps TRBD2 (6 bases). The material sequenced was peripheral blood mononuclear cells (PBMCs), taken at new diagnosis, from a patient treated with antithyroid drugs. CDR3 protein: CSGGGRSSYNEQLF. DNA of the CDR3: TGCAGTGGGGGTGGGAGGAGCTCCTACAATGAGCAGCTCTTC.